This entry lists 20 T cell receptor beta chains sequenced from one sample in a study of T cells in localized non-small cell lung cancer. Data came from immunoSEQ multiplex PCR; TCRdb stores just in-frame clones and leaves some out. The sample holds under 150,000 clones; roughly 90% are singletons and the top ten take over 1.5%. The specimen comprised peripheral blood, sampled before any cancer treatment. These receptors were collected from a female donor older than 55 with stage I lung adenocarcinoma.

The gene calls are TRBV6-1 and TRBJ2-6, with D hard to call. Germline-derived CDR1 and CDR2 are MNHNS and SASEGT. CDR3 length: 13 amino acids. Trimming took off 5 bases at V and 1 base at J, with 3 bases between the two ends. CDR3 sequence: CASSISGANVLTF. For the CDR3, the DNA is TGTGCCAGCAGTATATCTGGGGCCAACGTCCTGACTTTC.

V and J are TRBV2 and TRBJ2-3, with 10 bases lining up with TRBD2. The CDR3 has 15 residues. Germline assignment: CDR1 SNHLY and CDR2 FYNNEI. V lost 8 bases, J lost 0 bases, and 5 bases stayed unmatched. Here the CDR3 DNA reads TGTGCCAGCCGACTAGCGGGTCTTAGCACAGATACGCAGTATTTT. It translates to CASRLAGLSTDTQYF.

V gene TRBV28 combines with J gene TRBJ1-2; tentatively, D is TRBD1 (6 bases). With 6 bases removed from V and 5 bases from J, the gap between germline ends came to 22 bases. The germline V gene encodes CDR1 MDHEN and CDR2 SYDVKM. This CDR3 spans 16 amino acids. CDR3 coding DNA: TGTGCCAGCAGGCGAAACTCAGGGGCCGCTCAATATGGCTACACCTTC. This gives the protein CASRRNSGAAQYGYTF.

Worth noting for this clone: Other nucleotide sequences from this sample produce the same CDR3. CDR3 in DNA: TGTGCCATCAGTGAGGGGGGTGAAGCTTTCTTT. It yields the protein CAISEGGEAFF. V and J are TRBV10-3 and TRBJ1-1, with a weak D call TRBD1 (5 bases). Germline-derived CDR1 and CDR2 are ENHRY and SYGVKD. Trimming pared 2 bases from V and 7 bases from J, leaving 5 bases between. This CDR3 region has 11 residues.

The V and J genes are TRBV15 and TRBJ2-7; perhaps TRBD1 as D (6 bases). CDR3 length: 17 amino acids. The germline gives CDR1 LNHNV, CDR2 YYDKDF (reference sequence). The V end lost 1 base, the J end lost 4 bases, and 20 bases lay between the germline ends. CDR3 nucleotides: TGTGCCACCAGCAGAGGGGCACAGGGACCCTCCCTTTACGAGCAGTACTTC. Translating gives CATSRGAQGPSLYEQYF.

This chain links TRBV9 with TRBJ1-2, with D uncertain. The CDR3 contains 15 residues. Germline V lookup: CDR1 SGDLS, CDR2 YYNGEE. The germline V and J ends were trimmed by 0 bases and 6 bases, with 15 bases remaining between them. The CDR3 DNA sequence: TGTGCCAGCAGCGTAGAGCCGGCATTTCCCGATGGCTACACCTTC. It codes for CASSVEPAFPDGYTF. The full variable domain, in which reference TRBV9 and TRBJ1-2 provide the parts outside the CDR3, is DSGVTQTPKHLITATGQRVTLRCSPRSGDLSVYWYQQSLDQGLQFLIQYYNGEERAKGNILERFSAQQFPDLHSELNLSSLELGDSALYFCASSVEPAFPDGYTFGSGTRLTVV.

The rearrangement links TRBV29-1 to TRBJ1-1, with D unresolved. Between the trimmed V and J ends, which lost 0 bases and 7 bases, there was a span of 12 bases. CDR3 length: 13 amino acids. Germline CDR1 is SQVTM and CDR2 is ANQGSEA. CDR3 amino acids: CSVEDTVVREAFF. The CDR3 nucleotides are TGCAGCGTTGAAGATACTGTGGTTCGTGAAGCTTTCTTT.

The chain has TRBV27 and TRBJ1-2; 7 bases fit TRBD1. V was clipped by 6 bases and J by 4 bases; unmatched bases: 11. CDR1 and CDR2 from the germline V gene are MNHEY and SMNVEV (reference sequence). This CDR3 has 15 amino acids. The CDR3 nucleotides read TGTGCCAGCAGGGGCCGGGACAGACACTCCTATGGCTACACCTTC. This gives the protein CASRGRDRHSYGYTF.

The CDR3 DNA sequence: TGCGCCAGCAGCCAACCTACAGGATCCTTAGGGGATACGCAGTATTTT. It codes for CASSQPTGSLGDTQYF. The chain joins TRBV4-1 to TRBJ2-3, with a possible D match to TRBD1 (5 bases). Trimming stripped 2 bases from V and 6 bases from J, with 18 bases between. CDR1 is MGHRA, CDR2 YSYEKL, per germline. The CDR3 runs 16 residues.

The CDR3 sequence is CASSLARLQGRYNEQFF. CDR3 sequence (DNA): TGCGCCAGCAGCTTGGCGAGACTCCAAGGCCGCTACAATGAGCAGTTCTTC. J is TRBJ2-1 and V is TRBV5-1; no firm D call. Trimming cost V 0 bases and J 3 bases, with 16 bases left between them. Germline V lookup: CDR1 SGHRS, CDR2 YFSETQ. The CDR3 runs 17 residues.

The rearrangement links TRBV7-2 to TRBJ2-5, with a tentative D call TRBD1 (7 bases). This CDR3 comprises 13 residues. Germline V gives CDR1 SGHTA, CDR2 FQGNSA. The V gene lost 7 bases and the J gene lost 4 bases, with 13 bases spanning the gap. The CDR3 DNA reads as TGTGCCAGCACCGGCAGGGGGGTAGAGACCCAGTACTTC. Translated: CASTGRGVETQYF.

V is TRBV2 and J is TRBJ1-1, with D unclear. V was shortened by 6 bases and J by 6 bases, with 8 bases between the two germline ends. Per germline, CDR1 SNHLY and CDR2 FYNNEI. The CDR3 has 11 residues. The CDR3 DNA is TGTGCCAGCAGCGTTGTGCCTGAAGCTTTCTTT. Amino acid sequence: CASSVVPEAFF.

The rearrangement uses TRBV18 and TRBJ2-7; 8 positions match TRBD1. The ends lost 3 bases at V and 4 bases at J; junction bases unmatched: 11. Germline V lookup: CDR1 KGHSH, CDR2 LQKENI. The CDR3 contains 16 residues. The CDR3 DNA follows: TGTGCCAGCTCACCGGGACAGGTCGGATTAGGATACGAGCAGTACTTC. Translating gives CASSPGQVGLGYEQYF. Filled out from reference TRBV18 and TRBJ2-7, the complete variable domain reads NAGVMQNPRHLVRRRGQEARLRCSPMKGHSHVYWYRQLPEEGLKFMVYLQKENIIDESGMPKERFSAEFPKEGPSILRIQQVVRGDSAAYFCASSPGQVGLGYEQYFGPGTRLTVT.

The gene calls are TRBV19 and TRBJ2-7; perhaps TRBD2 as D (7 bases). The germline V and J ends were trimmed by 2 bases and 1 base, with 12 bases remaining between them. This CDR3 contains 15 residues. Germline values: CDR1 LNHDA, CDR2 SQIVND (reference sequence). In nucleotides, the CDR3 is TGTGCCAGTAGTATATTACGGGGGGCATCCTACGAGCAGTACTTC. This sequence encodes CASSILRGASYEQYF. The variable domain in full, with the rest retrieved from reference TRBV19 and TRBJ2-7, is DGGITQSPKYLFRKEGQNVTLSCEQNLNHDAMYWYRQDPGQGLRLIYYSQIVNDFQKGDIAEGYSVSREKKESFPLTVTSAQKNPTAFYLCASSILRGASYEQYFGPGTRLTVT.

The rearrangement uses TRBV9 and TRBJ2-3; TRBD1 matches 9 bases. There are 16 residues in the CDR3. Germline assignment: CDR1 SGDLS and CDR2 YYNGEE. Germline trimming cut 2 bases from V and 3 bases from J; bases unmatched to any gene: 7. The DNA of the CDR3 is TGTGCCAGCAGCGTTACCGGGACAGGGAGGACAGATACGCAGTATTTT. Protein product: CASSVTGTGRTDTQYF.

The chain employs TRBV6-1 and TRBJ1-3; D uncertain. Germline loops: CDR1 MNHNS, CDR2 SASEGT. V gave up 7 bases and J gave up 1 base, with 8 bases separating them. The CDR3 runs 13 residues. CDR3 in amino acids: CASTGRSGNTIYF. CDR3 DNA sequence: TGTGCCAGCACGGGGAGGTCTGGAAACACCATATATTTT.

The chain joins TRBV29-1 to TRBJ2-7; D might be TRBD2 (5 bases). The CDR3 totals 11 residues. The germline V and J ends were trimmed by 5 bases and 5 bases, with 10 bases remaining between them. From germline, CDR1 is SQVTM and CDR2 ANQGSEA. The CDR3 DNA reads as TGCAGCGTTTGGGAGCTCAACGAGCAGTACTTC. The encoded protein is CSVWELNEQYF.

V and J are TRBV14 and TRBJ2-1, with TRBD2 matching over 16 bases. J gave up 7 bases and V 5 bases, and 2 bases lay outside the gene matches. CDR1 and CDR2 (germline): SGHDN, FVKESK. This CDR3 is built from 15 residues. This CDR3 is CASSWGLAGGNEQFF. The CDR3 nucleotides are TGTGCCAGCAGCTGGGGACTAGCGGGAGGGAATGAGCAGTTCTTC.

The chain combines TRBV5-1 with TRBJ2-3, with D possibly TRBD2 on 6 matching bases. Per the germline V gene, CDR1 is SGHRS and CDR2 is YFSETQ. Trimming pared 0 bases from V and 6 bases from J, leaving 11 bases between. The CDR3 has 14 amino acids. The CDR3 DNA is TGCGCCAGCAGCTTGGTACTAGCATCCGATACGCAGTATTTT. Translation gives CASSLVLASDTQYF.

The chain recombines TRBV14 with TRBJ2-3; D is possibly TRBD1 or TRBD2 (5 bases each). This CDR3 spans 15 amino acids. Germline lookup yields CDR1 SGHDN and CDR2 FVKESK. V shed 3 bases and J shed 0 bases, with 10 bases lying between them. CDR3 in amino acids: CASSHWGISTDTQYF. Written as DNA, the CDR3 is TGTGCCAGCAGCCATTGGGGGATAAGCACAGATACGCAGTATTTT.